This T cell receptor (beta chain) was obtained from a study of blood T cell repertoires in COVID-19. For the study at large: Samples taken during acute and convalescent COVID-19 were collected in the United States, Italy and Spain. From T cells, B-cell-depleted T cells, or PBMCs came the material, which was cDNA or gDNA.

Per the original methods: Estimation of nucleated cell counts was performed using reference gene primer amplification. Profiled with immunoSEQ multiplex PCR; TCRdb holds only in-frame clones, not every one. That table gives V, J and clone size, and the DNA gave D and trimming. In the table there are about 260,000 clones, roughly 86% of which are singletons. From germline, CDR1 is SGHNT and CDR2 YYREEE (reference sequence). V lost 0 bases to trimming and J lost 6 bases, with 10 bases between them. This CDR3 is built from 13 residues. The origin of this receptor is a man in his forties who had recovered from COVID-19. Input material: peripheral blood. The chain has TRBV5-4 and TRBJ2-7, with D possibly being TRBD2 (6 bases). Written as DNA, the CDR3 is TGTGCCAGCAGCTTGGATAGCGGTGGCGAGCAGTACTTC. It encodes CASSLDSGGEQYF.